This entry describes one T cell receptor (beta chain). This sample is drawn from a study of control samples from healthy donors and cancer patients. Sequencing was performed with immunoSEQ multiplex PCR; in TCRdb, only in-frame clones are kept and a portion is missing. Of about 120,000 clones in the sample, approximately 90% were seen once. Per the germline V gene, CDR1 is MNHEY and CDR2 is SMNVEV (reference sequence). The CDR3 totals 16 residues. Trimming shortened V by 5 bases and J by 2 bases, and 19 bases separated the two germline ends. The origin of this receptor is a woman between 65 and 79 years old in good health. The sequencing sample was made of blood. The rearrangement links TRBV27 to TRBJ2-7; weak D call: TRBD1 (6 bases). CDR3 loop: CASSATLQDRPYEQYF. In nucleotides, the CDR3 is TGTGCCAGCAGTGCCACGCTACAGGACAGACCCTACGAGCAGTACTTC.